This TCR beta chain was identified during a study of cytomegalovirus exposure and HLA in healthy donors. The CDR3 consists of 13 residues. Germline CDR1 and CDR2: GTSNPN and SVGIG (reference sequence). It was with 60 Vbeta and 13 Jbeta primers that the PCR ran. The protocol was immunoSEQ multiplex PCR, while the TCRdb copy is restricted to in-frame clones and leaves out a portion. The profile covers about 95,000 clones, with about 76% appearing a single time and about 5% taken by the ten largest. Of note for this clone: Germline and junction disagree at one end, which may indicate a read error.

Input material: PBMCs. This sequence joins TRBV30 and TRBJ1-6, with D maybe TRBD1 (6 bases). The sequence was collected from a woman between 40 and 50 years old in good health and CMV-seronegative. The CDR3 region has the DNA TGTGCATGGAGTAGGGGGTCTAATTCACCCCTCCACTTT. Translating it yields CAWSRGSNSPLHF. Together with reference TRBV30 and TRBJ1-6, the CDR3 gives the full variable domain: SQTIHQWPATLVQPVGSPLSLECTVEGTSNPNLYWYRQAAGRGLQLLFYSVGIGQISSEVPQNLSASRPQDRQFILSSKKLLLSDSGFYLCAWSRGSNSPLHFGNGTRLTVT.